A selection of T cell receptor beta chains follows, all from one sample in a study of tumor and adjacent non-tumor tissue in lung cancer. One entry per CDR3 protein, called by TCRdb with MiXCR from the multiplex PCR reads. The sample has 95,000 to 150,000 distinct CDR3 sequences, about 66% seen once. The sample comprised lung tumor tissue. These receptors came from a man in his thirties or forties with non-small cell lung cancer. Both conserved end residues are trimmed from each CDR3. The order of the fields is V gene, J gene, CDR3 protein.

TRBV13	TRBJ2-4	ASNRWRTKNIQY
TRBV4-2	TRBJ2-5	ASSHVSGSIRETQY
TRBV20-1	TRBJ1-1	SASDGWNTEAF
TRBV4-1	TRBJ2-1	TRSRPRELSYNEQF
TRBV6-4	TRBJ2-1	ASSVSSGGSYNEQL
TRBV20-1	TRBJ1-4	SASPGQGGEKLF
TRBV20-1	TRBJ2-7	SVRSVGRANEQY
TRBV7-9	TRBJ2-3	ASSQSLGDQTDTQY
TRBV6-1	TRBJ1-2	ASSRFNGYT
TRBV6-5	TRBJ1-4	ASTLGQGNEKLF
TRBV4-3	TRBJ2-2	ASSLGQEGTGELL
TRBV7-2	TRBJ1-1	ASSFPRTQSNTEAF
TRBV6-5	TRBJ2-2	ASRETGDAGELF
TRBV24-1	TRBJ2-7	AISRRDRAYEQY
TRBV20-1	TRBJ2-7	SARSGHMQY
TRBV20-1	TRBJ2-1	NALAGTSVIHEQF
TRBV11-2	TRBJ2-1	ASSRGLGVRHNEQF
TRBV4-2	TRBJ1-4	ASSPAEPSSEKLI
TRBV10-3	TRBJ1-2	AIRRDSDYGYT
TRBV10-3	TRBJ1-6	AISVSTDYNSPLH
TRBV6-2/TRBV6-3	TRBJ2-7	ASKTQTLTLETVNEQY
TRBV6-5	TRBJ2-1	ASSGTGPRGEQF